Listed here are 22 T cell receptor beta chains from one sample, sequenced in a study of OX40 agonist ivuxolimab in advanced cancers. Sequenced by immunoSEQ multiplex PCR; TCRdb stores in-frame clones only, minus some. The sample yields tens of thousands of clones, roughly 85% seen once. The starting material was CD4+ or CD8+ T cells sorted from blood, obtained in a trial of the OX40 agonist ivuxolimab. The receptors stem from an adult with an advanced solid tumor such as melanoma, head and neck, liver or kidney cancer.

J is TRBJ2-6 and V is TRBV9, with D tentatively TRBD1 (6 bases). V gave up 4 bases and J gave up 0 bases, with 11 bases separating them. CDR1 is SGDLS and CDR2 is YYNGEE in the germline V gene. The length of the CDR3 is 16 residues. The CDR3 here is CASSSDRSSGANVLTF. CDR3 nucleotide sequence: TGTGCCAGCAGCTCAGACAGGAGCTCTGGGGCCAACGTCCTGACTTTC.

This clone turned up a few times. V gene TRBV11-2 combines with J gene TRBJ1-3; TRBD1 agrees at 8 bases. The trim removed 5 bases at V and 0 bases at J, leaving 9 bases unmatched. This CDR3 spans 17 amino acids. From germline, CDR1 is SGHAT and CDR2 FQNNGV. The CDR3 loop reads CASSQKGQGHSGNTIYF. Written as DNA, the CDR3 is TGTGCCAGCAGCCAGAAAGGACAGGGCCACTCTGGAAACACCATATATTTT.

This clone turned up a few times. The chain joins TRBV19 to TRBJ1-3, with D possibly matching TRBD1 (5 bases). This CDR3 spans 15 amino acids. Germline-derived CDR1 and CDR2 are LNHDA and SQIVND (reference sequence). The V end was cut by 5 bases, the J end by 0 bases, with 11 bases between. CDR3 nucleotides: TGTGCCAGTAGTGGACGACAGCTCTCTGGAAACACCATATATTTT. It codes for CASSGRQLSGNTIYF. The full variable domain, rest sourced from reference TRBV19 and TRBJ1-3, is DGGITQSPKYLFRKEGQNVTLSCEQNLNHDAMYWYRQDPGQGLRLIYYSQIVNDFQKGDIAEGYSVSREKKESFPLTVTSAQKNPTAFYLCASSGRQLSGNTIYFGEGSWLTVV.

The chain links TRBV6-6 to TRBJ1-1, with TRBD1 identical over 10 bases. The J segment lost 3 bases and the V segment lost 6 bases, leaving 7 bases of the junction unmatched. The CDR3 is made up of 15 amino acids. Germline loops: CDR1 MNHNY, CDR2 SVGAGI (reference sequence). CDR3: CASSETGGGYTEAFF. Written as DNA, the CDR3 is TGTGCCAGCAGCGAGACAGGGGGCGGGTACACTGAAGCTTTCTTT.

The genes are TRBV11-3 and TRBJ2-1; tentative D call: TRBD2 (5 bases). The V gene's germline CDR1 is SGHNT and CDR2 YENEEA. The CDR3 runs 15 residues. Trimming removed 5 bases at V and 0 bases at J, with 11 bases between. CDR3 sequence: CASSRGGYSYNEQFF. The CDR3, as DNA: TGTGCCAGCAGCCGCGGCGGGTACTCCTACAATGAGCAGTTCTTC.

DNA of the CDR3: TGTGCCAGCAGACAGGGTAACTATGGCTACACCTTC. The encoded protein is CASRQGNYGYTF. The chain has TRBV6-6 and TRBJ1-2; the D gene is possibly TRBD1 (6 bases). V gave up 6 bases and J gave up 1 base, with 6 bases separating them. CDR3 length: 12 amino acids. The V gene's germline CDR1 is MNHNY and CDR2 SVGAGI (reference sequence).

CDR3 sequence (DNA): TGTGCCAGCAGCCAGAGGGGGAGGGCCGCCGGGGAGCTGTTTTTT. Residues: CASSQRGRAAGELFF. The rearrangement uses TRBV11-3 and TRBJ2-2, with D perhaps TRBD2 (7 bases). The CDR3 is 15 residues long. The ends were cut back, 5 bases at V and 6 bases at J, with 16 bases in the middle. Germline V gene data show CDR1 as SGHNT and CDR2 as YENEEA.

V usage is TRBV9 and J usage is TRBJ1-2; D is ambiguous. The germline V gene encodes CDR1 SGDLS and CDR2 YYNGEE. Trimming removed 5 bases from V and 1 base from J, with 12 bases in between. There are 14 residues in the CDR3. CDR3 loop: CASSRAAGNYGYTF. The CDR3 nucleotides read TGTGCCAGCAGTCGGGCGGCCGGTAACTATGGCTACACCTTC. The whole variable domain, remainder taken from reference TRBV9 and TRBJ1-2, is DSGVTQTPKHLITATGQRVTLRCSPRSGDLSVYWYQQSLDQGLQFLIQYYNGEERAKGNILERFSAQQFPDLHSELNLSSLELGDSALYFCASSRAAGNYGYTFGSGTRLTVV.

J is TRBJ1-1 and V is TRBV19, with TRBD1 identical over 10 bases. CDR3 length: 14 amino acids. In germline, CDR1 is LNHDA, CDR2 SQIVND (reference sequence). The J segment lost 1 base and the V segment lost 6 bases, leaving 2 bases of the junction unmatched. The CDR3 DNA sequence: TGTGCCAGTAGAGGGACAGGGGCGAACACTGAAGCTTTCTTT. It codes for CASRGTGANTEAFF.

V gene TRBV4-3 combines with J gene TRBJ1-3; D not resolved. The CDR3 consists of 16 residues. V gave up 0 bases and J gave up 2 bases, with 11 bases separating them. Germline CDR1 reads LGHNA; CDR2 reads YSLEER. CDR3 in DNA: TGCGCCAGCAGCCAAGAGGTGGTGGGTACTGGAAACACCATATATTTT. Its protein is CASSQEVVGTGNTIYF.

The chain joins TRBV5-1 to TRBJ2-3; 7 nucleotides agree with TRBD1. J gave up 4 bases and V 7 bases, and 9 bases lay outside the gene matches. CDR1 SGHRS and CDR2 YFSETQ come from the germline V gene. This CDR3 region has 14 residues. In DNA form, the CDR3 reads TGCGCCAGCCGACAGGGAACCTTCCCAGATACGCAGTATTTT. It codes for CASRQGTFPDTQYF.

The chain has TRBV23-1 and TRBJ2-1; D might be TRBD2 (6 bases). TRBV23-1 is an open reading frame whose function is uncertain. The CDR3 extends over 13 amino acids. V was clipped by 4 bases and J by 7 bases, with 11 bases between them. Here the CDR3 DNA reads TGCGCCAGCAGTCGACCCGCGGGGAATGAGCAGTTCTTC. It encodes CASSRPAGNEQFF.

This rearrangement joins TRBV28 to TRBJ1-2; TRBD1 matches at 9 bases. Germline CDR1 is MDHEN and CDR2 is SYDVKM. The CDR3 totals 15 residues. V was pared by 5 bases and J by 9 bases, with 13 bases of the junction left unmatched. The CDR3 region has the DNA TGTGCCAGCAGTCATCCGGGACAGGGTGTTAGGAGCTACACCTTC. The encoded protein is CASSHPGQGVRSYTF.

The J gene is TRBJ1-5, the V gene TRBV19; 7 bases are a match to TRBD1. J lost 7 bases, V lost 5 bases, and 5 bases had no gene match. The germline V gene encodes CDR1 LNHDA and CDR2 SQIVND (reference sequence). The length of the CDR3 is 13 residues. The CDR3 region has the DNA TGTGCCAGTAGTCGGGACAGCGGCCAGCCCCAGCATTTT. Encoded protein: CASSRDSGQPQHF.

The rearrangement links TRBV18 to TRBJ2-3; D is unresolved. The CDR3 spans 13 residues. V was shortened by 3 bases and J by 3 bases, with 7 bases between the two germline ends. Germline CDR1 is KGHSH and CDR2 is LQKENI. CDR3 protein: CASSPPSTDTQYF. CDR3 DNA: TGTGCCAGCTCACCCCCTTCTACAGATACGCAGTATTTT.

V and J are TRBV6-5 and TRBJ2-5; TRBD1 or TRBD2 may be the D gene (5 bases each). V was pared by 10 bases and J by 5 bases, with 20 bases between. There are 14 residues in the CDR3. Looked up from germline, CDR1 is MNHEY and CDR2 is SVGAGI. The CDR3 loop is CATSRRGPIETQYF. CDR3 nucleotides: TGTGCCACTTCCCGTAGGGGACCCATTGAGACCCAGTACTTC.

The chain employs TRBV5-8 and TRBJ1-5; D is undetermined. The CDR3 runs 18 residues. CDR1 SGHTS and CDR2 YDEGEE come from the germline V gene. With 0 bases removed from V and 3 bases from J, the gap between germline ends came to 19 bases. In nucleotides, the CDR3 is TGTGCCAGCAGCTTGGCGGTGGCGTACGGGTGGATCAATCAGCCCCAGCATTTT. Protein: CASSLAVAYGWINQPQHF. Supplemented by reference TRBV5-8 and TRBJ1-5, the full variable domain reads EAGVTQSPTHLIKTRGQQATLRCSPISGHTSVYWYQQALGLGLQFLLWYDEGEERNRGNFPPRFSGRQFPNYSSELNVNALELEDSALYLCASSLAVAYGWINQPQHFGDGTRLSIL.

The gene calls are TRBV11-3 and TRBJ2-7; 8 positions agree with TRBD2. The trim removed 5 bases at V and 0 bases at J, leaving 9 bases unmatched. Germline V lookup: CDR1 SGHNT, CDR2 YENEEA. The CDR3 loop spans 16 amino acids. CDR3 DNA sequence: TGTGCCAGCAGCCGACAGAGCGGGGGCAGCTCCTACGAGCAGTACTTC. Amino acids: CASSRQSGGSSYEQYF.

The genes are TRBV19 and TRBJ1-1, with a tentative D call TRBD1 (6 bases). This CDR3 spans 15 amino acids. Germline CDR1 LNHDA, CDR2 SQIVND (reference sequence). V lost 6 bases to trimming and J lost 0 bases, with 14 bases between them. The DNA of the CDR3 is TGTGCCAGTAGCGACAGGATTATTATGAACACTGAAGCTTTCTTT. Its protein product is CASSDRIIMNTEAFF.

This chain joins TRBV7-2 and TRBJ1-2; the D gene is possibly TRBD1 (6 bases). The CDR3 is 13 residues long. CDR1 is SGHTA and CDR2 is FQGNSA in the germline V gene. The V end lost 3 bases, the J end lost 8 bases, and 13 bases lay between the germline ends. The CDR3 is CASSFTGTEGYTF. The CDR3 DNA reads as TGTGCCAGCAGCTTTACAGGGACGGAGGGCTACACCTTC.

This clone was seen only once. The rearrangement uses TRBV6-1 and TRBJ1-2; weak D call: TRBD1 (6 bases). Germline V gene sequence: CDR1 MNHNS, CDR2 SASEGT. V lost 4 bases, J lost 5 bases, and 20 bases lay in between. The CDR3 runs 16 residues. The CDR3 protein is CASSGGGGWIIYGYTF. The CDR3 DNA reads as TGTGCCAGCAGTGGGGGCGGGGGCTGGATAATATATGGCTACACCTTC.

V is TRBV11-2 and J is TRBJ1-4; the match to TRBD1 covers 8 bases. The CDR3 has 12 amino acids. With V trimmed by 4 bases and J by 8 bases, 0 bases remained unmatched. Germline V gene lookup returns CDR1 SGHAT and CDR2 FQNNGV. The CDR3 here is CASSSGGEKLFF. The DNA for the CDR3 is TGTGCCAGCAGCTCAGGGGGCGAAAAACTGTTTTTT. Filled out from reference TRBV11-2 and TRBJ1-4, the complete variable domain reads EAGVAQSPRYKIIEKRQSVAFWCNPISGHATLYWYQQILGQGPKLLIQFQNNGVVDDSQLPKDRFSAERLKGVDSTLKIQPAKLEDSAVYLCASSSGGEKLFFGSGTQLSVL.